What follows are 24 T cell receptor beta chains derived from one specimen sequenced in a study of cytomegalovirus exposure and HLA in healthy donors. The primer mix had 60 Vbeta and 13 Jbeta primers. Assay: immunoSEQ multiplex PCR; the TCRdb copy retains only in-frame clones and omits some. The repertoire holds 100,000 to 140,000 clones, with roughly 82% as singletons. Specimen: PBMCs. The receptors were gathered from a male donor in good health and CMV-seronegative.

This chain links TRBV18 with TRBJ1-2; TRBD1 aligns across 8 bases. CDR1 KGHSH and CDR2 LQKENI come from the germline V gene. J was trimmed by 5 bases and V by 2 bases; bases with no gene match: 7. The CDR3 consists of 15 residues. In nucleotides, the CDR3 is TGTGCCAGCTCACCAGAGCACAGGACAGGGTATGGCTACACCTTC. It translates to CASSPEHRTGYGYTF.

The genes are TRBV10-1 and TRBJ2-1; 8 bases fit TRBD2. V shed 9 bases, J shed 6 bases, and the junction held 10 bases outside the gene matches. The CDR3 has 14 amino acids. The germline CDR1 and CDR2 sequences are WNHNN and SYGVQD (reference sequence). CDR3 in DNA: TGCGCCAGGGTGAGCGGGAGTACGTGCAATGAGCAGTTCTTC. Translating gives CARVSGSTCNEQFF.

This clone was observed a few times. The gene calls are TRBV6-4 and TRBJ2-1, with D unresolved. The CDR3 spans 13 residues. The V and J ends lost 4 bases and 2 bases respectively, with 6 bases between them. Germline values: CDR1 MRHNA, CDR2 SNTAGT. The CDR3 region has the DNA TGTGCCAGCAGTGTTGAGGCCTACAATGAGCAGTTCTTC. Protein sequence: CASSVEAYNEQFF.

This rearrangement joins TRBV27 to TRBJ2-2; no definite D call. The CDR3 extends over 15 amino acids. The germline V gene has CDR1 MNHEY and CDR2 SMNVEV (reference sequence). The V end lost 3 bases, the J end lost 0 bases, and 8 bases lay between the germline ends. CDR3 coding DNA: TGTGCCAGCAGTTTTTCCTTTCCGAACACCGGGGAGCTGTTTTTT. Translated, it gives CASSFSFPNTGELFF.

This clone was seen more than once but under ten times. The chain carries TRBV7-8 and TRBJ2-5; 10 nucleotides align to TRBD1. The DNA end is a closer match to TRBJ2-7, so the J assignment may be wrong. The length of the CDR3 is 16 residues. Germline lookup yields CDR1 SGHVS and CDR2 FQNEAQ. CDR3 nucleotides: TGTGCCAGCAGCTTAGGACAGGGGGCCTCTTCCTACGAGCAGTACTTC. Amino acid sequence: CASSLGQGASSYEQYF.

The V and J genes are TRBV9 and TRBJ2-7; 8 positions agree with TRBD2. Germline CDR1 SGDLS, CDR2 YYNGEE. V was pared by 4 bases and J by 5 bases, with 5 bases of the junction left unmatched. This CDR3 has 13 amino acids. The CDR3 bases are TGTGCCAGCAGCCGTCTAGCGGGTCACGAGCAGTACTTC. This gives the protein CASSRLAGHEQYF.

This clone was counted between two and nine times. The chain is built from TRBV2 and TRBJ2-2, with D possibly TRBD2 on 6 matching bases. V shed 2 bases and J shed 6 bases, with 16 bases lying between them. The CDR3 covers 16 residues. The germline V gene has CDR1 SNHLY and CDR2 FYNNEI. CDR3 loop: CASSERRGGSAGELFF. In nucleotides, the CDR3 is TGTGCCAGCAGTGAACGTCGTGGGGGGTCGGCCGGGGAGCTGTTTTTT.

The chain is built from TRBV7-6 and TRBJ2-1; a possible D gene is TRBD2 (5 bases). The CDR3 consists of 14 residues. V was shortened by 6 bases and J by 6 bases, with 15 bases between the two germline ends. Germline V gene data show CDR1 as SGHVS and CDR2 as FNYEAQ. CDR3 nucleotide sequence: TGTGCCAGCAGTCCTAGGACGGGGTCCAATGAGCAGTTCTTC. Amino acid sequence: CASSPRTGSNEQFF.

The chain recombines TRBV29-1 with TRBJ1-4, with D tentatively TRBD1 (5 bases). Per germline, CDR1 SQVTM and CDR2 ANQGSEA. The CDR3 is 13 residues long. The ends were cut back, 5 bases at V and 4 bases at J, with 11 bases in the middle. The CDR3 here is CSVSGPDNEKLFF. The CDR3 DNA reads TGCAGCGTTTCAGGGCCCGATAATGAAAAACTGTTTTTT.

The V gene is TRBV19, the J gene TRBJ2-7; 10 bases fit TRBD2. CDR3 length equals 16 residues. V shed 5 bases, J shed 0 bases, and the junction held 7 bases outside the gene matches. Germline loops: CDR1 LNHDA, CDR2 SQIVND (reference sequence). CDR3 region: CASSSGLADNSYEQYF. The DNA of the CDR3 is TGTGCCAGTAGTTCCGGACTAGCGGATAACTCCTACGAGCAGTACTTC.

This chain links TRBV2 with TRBJ2-1; D possibly corresponds to TRBD1 (5 bases). Germline loops: CDR1 SNHLY, CDR2 FYNNEI. CDR3 length: 15 amino acids. V shed 3 bases and J shed 8 bases, with 17 bases lying between them. The CDR3 DNA reads TGTGCCAGCAGTGATAGTCAGGGCTTCCTTGATGAGCAGTTCTTC. This encodes CASSDSQGFLDEQFF.

J is TRBJ2-1 and V is TRBV7-2; D is ambiguous. The CDR3 covers 14 residues. V was pared by 1 base and J by 5 bases, with 9 bases between. CDR1 is SGHTA and CDR2 is FQGNSA in the germline V gene. The CDR3 here is CASSLELRNNEQFF. CDR3 nucleotides: TGTGCCAGCAGCTTAGAATTGCGGAACAATGAGCAGTTCTTC.

The chain has TRBV5-6 and TRBJ2-5; 11 bases agree with TRBD2. Per the germline V gene, CDR1 is SGHDT and CDR2 is YYEEEE. This CDR3 is built from 15 residues. Trimming removed 1 base from V and 5 bases from J; junction bases left unmatched: 4. CDR3 sequence (DNA): TGTGCCAGCAGCTTGACTAGCGGGAGTTATGAGACCCAGTACTTC. This codes for CASSLTSGSYETQYF.

J is TRBJ2-3 and V is TRBV5-4, with 8 bases lining up with TRBD1. The V gene's germline CDR1 is SGHNT and CDR2 YYREEE (reference sequence). After removal of 4 bases from V and 0 bases from J, the junction contained 1 base not matched to a gene. CDR3 length equals 14 residues. CDR3 DNA sequence: TGTGCCAGCAGCCAGGGGGCTAGCACAGATACGCAGTATTTT. Encoded protein: CASSQGASTDTQYF.

This rearrangement joins TRBV2 to TRBJ1-4, with 9 bases fitting TRBD1. Germline CDR1 and CDR2: SNHLY and FYNNEI. Trimming removed 7 bases from V and 3 bases from J; junction bases left unmatched: 3. There are 14 residues in the CDR3. For the CDR3, the DNA is TGTGCCAGCATCCGGGACAGGGCTAATGAAAAACTGTTTTTT. Translation: CASIRDRANEKLFF.

The chain recombines TRBV29-1 with TRBJ1-2, with TRBD1 matching 8 bases. CDR1 is SQVTM, CDR2 ANQGSEA, per germline. V was clipped by 4 bases and J by 5 bases; unmatched bases: 12. The CDR3 consists of 15 residues. CDR3 DNA sequence: TGCAGCGTTGGGTCTTTAACCGGGACAGGTTATGGCTACACCTTC. Protein sequence: CSVGSLTGTGYGYTF.

The chain employs TRBV27 and TRBJ2-1; D is possibly TRBD1 (6 bases). The CDR3 consists of 16 residues. Trimming cost V 5 bases and J 0 bases, with 14 bases left between them. From germline, CDR1 is MNHEY and CDR2 SMNVEV (reference sequence). The CDR3 nucleotides read TGTGCCAGCAGTCCCTACAGGGCCCTCTCCTACAATGAGCAGTTCTTC. This translates into CASSPYRALSYNEQFF.

The chain couples TRBV9 to TRBJ2-7, with D possibly being TRBD1 (6 bases). CDR1 SGDLS and CDR2 YYNGEE come from the germline V gene. The CDR3 has 14 amino acids. V lost 2 bases to trimming and J lost 0 bases, with 9 bases between them. The chain's CDR3 is CASSVRQDSYEQYF. In nucleotides, the CDR3 is TGTGCCAGCAGCGTCCGACAGGACTCCTACGAGCAGTACTTC.

This clone occurred a few times. J is TRBJ2-1 and V is TRBV13, with unresolved D. Trimming shortened V by 10 bases and J by 6 bases, and 16 bases separated the two germline ends. Germline V gene data show CDR1 as PRHDT and CDR2 as FYEKMQ (reference sequence). The CDR3 sequence is 13 residues long. CDR3 bases: TGTGCCACAATCCAGCTCAGGCCCAATGAGCAGTTCTTC. Protein: CATIQLRPNEQFF.

The sample holds a few counts of this clone. This rearrangement joins TRBV15 to TRBJ2-7; D possibly corresponds to TRBD2 (6 bases). Germline CDR1 reads LNHNV; CDR2 reads YYDKDF (reference sequence). Trimming took 0 bases from V and 3 from J, leaving 18 bases between them. There are 17 residues in the CDR3. The DNA for the CDR3 is TGTGCCACCAGCAGAGAGGGGGGTGGGGGGACTGACTACGAGCAGTACTTC. Translated: CATSREGGGGTDYEQYF. Based on the CDR3 plus reference TRBV15 and TRBJ2-7, the full variable domain is DAMVIQNPRYQVTQFGKPVTLSCSQTLNHNVMYWYQQKSSQAPKLLFHYYDKDFNNEADTPDNFQSRRPNTSFCFLDIRSPGLGDTAMYLCATSREGGGGTDYEQYFGPGTRLTVT.

V usage is TRBV5-4 and J usage is TRBJ2-7; 7 bases are shared with TRBD1. This CDR3 is 14 amino acids long. The V and J ends lost 4 bases and 4 bases, in that order; junction bases with no gene match: 8. Germline V gives CDR1 SGHNT, CDR2 YYREEE (reference sequence). The CDR3, as DNA: TGTGCCAGCAGCGAGGGACAGTACCCTTACGAGCAGTACTTC. Residues: CASSEGQYPYEQYF.

The gene calls are TRBV28 and TRBJ2-7; the D gene is possibly TRBD2 (6 bases). Germline-derived CDR1 and CDR2 are MDHEN and SYDVKM. The CDR3 sequence is 14 residues long. V was pared by 4 bases and J by 3 bases, with 13 bases between. The CDR3 is CASSSGLSVYEQYF. CDR3 DNA: TGTGCCAGCAGTTCCGGACTATCGGTCTACGAGCAGTACTTC. The full variable domain, completed using reference TRBV28 and TRBJ2-7, is DVKVTQSSRYLVKRTGEKVFLECVQDMDHENMFWYRQDPGLGLRLIYFSYDVKMKEKGDIPEGYSVSREKKERFSLILESASTNQTSMYLCASSSGLSVYEQYFGPGTRLTVT.

This clone was picked up a small number of times. The CDR3 sequence: CASSVQGGNSPLHF. CDR3 nucleotide sequence: TGTGCCAGCAGCGTCCAGGGTGGTAATTCACCCCTCCACTTT. The chain links TRBV9 to TRBJ1-6; D is perhaps TRBD1 (5 bases). The CDR3 contains 14 residues. The germline V and J ends were trimmed by 2 bases and 6 bases, with 9 bases remaining between them. Germline lookup yields CDR1 SGDLS and CDR2 YYNGEE.

The chain combines TRBV5-8 with TRBJ2-7, with TRBD2 matching over 13 bases. This CDR3 spans 16 amino acids. Losses at the gene ends were 2 bases for V and 7 bases for J; bases not matched to a gene: 9. Germline V gives CDR1 SGHTS, CDR2 YDEGEE. The CDR3 coding sequence is TGTGCCAGCAGCTTCGGTTCGACTAGCGGGAGGAGGGAGCAGTACTTC. Its protein product is CASSFGSTSGRREQYF.